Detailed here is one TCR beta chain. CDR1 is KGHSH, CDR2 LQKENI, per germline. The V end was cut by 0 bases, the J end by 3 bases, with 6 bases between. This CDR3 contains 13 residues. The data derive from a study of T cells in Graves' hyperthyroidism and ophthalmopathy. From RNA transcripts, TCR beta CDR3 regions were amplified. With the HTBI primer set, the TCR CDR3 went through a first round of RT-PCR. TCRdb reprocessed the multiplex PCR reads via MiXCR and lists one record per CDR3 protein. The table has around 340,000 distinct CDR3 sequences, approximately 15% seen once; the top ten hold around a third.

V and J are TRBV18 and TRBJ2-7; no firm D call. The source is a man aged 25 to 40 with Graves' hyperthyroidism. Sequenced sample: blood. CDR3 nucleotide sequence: TGTGCCAGCTCACCACCGGCCGTCTACGAGCAGTACTTC. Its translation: CASSPPAVYEQYF.